What follows describes a single T cell receptor beta chain. Its specificity is not known. Donors gave about 9.3 milliliters of peripheral blood apiece. Total RNA extracted from each sample amounted to at least 5 micrograms. The record originates from a study of blood T cells in healthy people across ages. Study outcomes and limitations: Higher diversity and more naive CD4+ cells were features of long-lived donors, compared to aged donors.

CDR3 length: 14 residues. CDR1 and CDR2 (germline): MNHEY, SVGEGT. V lost 4 bases, J lost 7 bases, and 16 bases lay in between. A sample-barcoded 5' primer and a J-beta primer mix were used in a second PCR of roughly 6 to 11 cycles. Each single sample gave us at least 2.5 million CDR3-containing paired-end reads. TCRdb analysed the 5' RACE reads with MiXCR anew, one entry per CDR3 protein. The table includes 590,000 or so distinct CDR3 sequences, about 30% detected once. The source material was blood. The clonotype was recovered from a woman of 80 years or more in good health. The chain combines TRBV6-2 or TRBV6-3 with TRBJ1-1, with D possibly being TRBD1 (6 bases). As DNA, the CDR3 is TGTGCCAGCAGTTCCCTCGGGGGGCAGGGTGAAGCTTTCTTT. This translates into CASSSLGGQGEAFF.